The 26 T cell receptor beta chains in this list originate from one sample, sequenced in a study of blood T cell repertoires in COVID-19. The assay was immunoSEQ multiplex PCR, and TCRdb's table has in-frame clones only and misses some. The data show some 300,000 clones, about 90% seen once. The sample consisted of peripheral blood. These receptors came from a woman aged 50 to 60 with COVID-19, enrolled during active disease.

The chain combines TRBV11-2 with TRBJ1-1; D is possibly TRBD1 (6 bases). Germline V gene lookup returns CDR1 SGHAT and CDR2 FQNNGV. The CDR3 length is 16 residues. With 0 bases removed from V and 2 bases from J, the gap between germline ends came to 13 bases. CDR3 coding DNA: TGTGCCAGCAGCTTAGATCTTGCCAGGGGAAACACTGAAGCTTTCTTT. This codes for CASSLDLARGNTEAFF.

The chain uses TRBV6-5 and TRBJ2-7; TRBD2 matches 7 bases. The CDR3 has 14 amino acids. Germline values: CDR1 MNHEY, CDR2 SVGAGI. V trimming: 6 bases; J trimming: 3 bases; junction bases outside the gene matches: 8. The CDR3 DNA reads TGTGCCAGCAGCCGAGGAGCGGGGCACTACGAGCAGTACTTC. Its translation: CASSRGAGHYEQYF.

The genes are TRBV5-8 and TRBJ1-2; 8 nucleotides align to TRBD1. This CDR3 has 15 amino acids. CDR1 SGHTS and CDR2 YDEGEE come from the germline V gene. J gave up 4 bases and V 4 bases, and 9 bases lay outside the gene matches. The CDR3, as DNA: TGTGCCAGCAGCCTAGGGGACAGGTTCTTCTATGGCTACACCTTC. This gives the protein CASSLGDRFFYGYTF.

CDR3 amino acids: CASSPQGNTEAFF. The CDR3 DNA reads TGCGCCAGCAGCCCCCAGGGGAACACTGAAGCTTTCTTT. This chain links TRBV10-2 with TRBJ1-1, with a weak D call TRBD1 (5 bases). The CDR3 runs to 13 residues. Germline-derived CDR1 and CDR2 are WSHSY and SAAADI. V lost 6 bases to trimming and J lost 1 base, with 9 bases between them.

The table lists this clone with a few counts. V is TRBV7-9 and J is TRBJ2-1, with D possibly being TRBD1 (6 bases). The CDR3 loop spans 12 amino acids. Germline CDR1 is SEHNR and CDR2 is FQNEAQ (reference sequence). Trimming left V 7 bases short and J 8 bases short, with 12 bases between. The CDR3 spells CASNNQGHEQFF. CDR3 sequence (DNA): TGTGCCAGCAACAATCAGGGGCATGAGCAGTTCTTC.

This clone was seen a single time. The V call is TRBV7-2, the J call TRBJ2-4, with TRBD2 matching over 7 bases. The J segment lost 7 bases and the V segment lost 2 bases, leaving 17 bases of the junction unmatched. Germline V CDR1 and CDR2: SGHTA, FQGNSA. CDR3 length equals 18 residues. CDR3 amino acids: CASSLSLSGGGRTNIQYF. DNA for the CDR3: TGTGCCAGCAGCTTAAGTTTATCGGGCGGGGGAAGAACGAACATTCAGTACTTC.

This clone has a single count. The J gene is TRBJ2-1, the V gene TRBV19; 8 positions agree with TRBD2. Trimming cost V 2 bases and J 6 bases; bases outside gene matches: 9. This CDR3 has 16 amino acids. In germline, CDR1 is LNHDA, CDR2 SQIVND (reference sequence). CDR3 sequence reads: CASSINGRAYGNEQFF. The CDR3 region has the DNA TGTGCCAGTAGTATAAACGGGAGGGCCTACGGCAATGAGCAGTTCTTC.

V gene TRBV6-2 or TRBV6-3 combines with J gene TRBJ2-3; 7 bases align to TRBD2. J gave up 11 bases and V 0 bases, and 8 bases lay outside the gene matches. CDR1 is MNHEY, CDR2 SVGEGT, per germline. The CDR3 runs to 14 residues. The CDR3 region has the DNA TGTGCCAGCAGTTACTCCTCACTAGCGTCTGGGCAGTATTTT. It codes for CASSYSSLASGQYF.

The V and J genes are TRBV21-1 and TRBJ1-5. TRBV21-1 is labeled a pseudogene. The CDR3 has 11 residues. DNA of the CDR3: TGTGCCAGCAACTCCGCCGGGCCCCAGCATTTT. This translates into CASNSAGPQHF.

Written as DNA, the CDR3 is TGCGCCAGCAGCTTGAAAGGGAGTATCTACGAGCAGTACTTC. The encoded protein is CASSLKGSIYEQYF. The gene calls are TRBV5-1 and TRBJ2-7; TRBD2 might be the D (5 bases). The CDR3 runs 14 residues. Germline V CDR1 and CDR2: SGHRS, YFSETQ. The V end lost 1 base, the J end lost 3 bases, and 11 bases lay between the germline ends. Filled out from reference TRBV5-1 and TRBJ2-7, the complete variable domain reads KAGVTQTPRYLIKTRGQQVTLSCSPISGHRSVSWYQQTPGQGLQFLFEYFSETQRNKGNFPGRFSGRQFSNSRSEMNVSTLELGDSALYLCASSLKGSIYEQYFGPGTRLTVT.

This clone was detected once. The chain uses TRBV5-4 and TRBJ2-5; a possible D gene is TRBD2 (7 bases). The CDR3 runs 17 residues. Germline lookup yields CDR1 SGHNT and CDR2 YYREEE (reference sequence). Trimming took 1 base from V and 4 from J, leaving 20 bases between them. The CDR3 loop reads CASSLYGRGAFRETQYF. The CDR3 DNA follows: TGTGCCAGCAGCTTGTATGGGAGGGGGGCTTTCCGAGAGACCCAGTACTTC.

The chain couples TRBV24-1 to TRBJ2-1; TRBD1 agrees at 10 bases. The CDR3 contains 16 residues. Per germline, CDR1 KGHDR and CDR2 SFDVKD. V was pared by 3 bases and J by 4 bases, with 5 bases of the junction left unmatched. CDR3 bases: TGTGCCACCAGTGATCCGACAGGGGGCAAATACAATGAGCAGTTCTTC. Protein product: CATSDPTGGKYNEQFF.

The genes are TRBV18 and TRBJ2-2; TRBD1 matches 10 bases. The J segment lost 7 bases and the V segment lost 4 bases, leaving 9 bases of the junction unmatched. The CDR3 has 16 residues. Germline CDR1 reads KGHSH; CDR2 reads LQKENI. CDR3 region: CASSQNRQGAGGELFF. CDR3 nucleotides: TGTGCCAGCTCACAAAACAGACAGGGGGCTGGCGGGGAGCTGTTTTTT.

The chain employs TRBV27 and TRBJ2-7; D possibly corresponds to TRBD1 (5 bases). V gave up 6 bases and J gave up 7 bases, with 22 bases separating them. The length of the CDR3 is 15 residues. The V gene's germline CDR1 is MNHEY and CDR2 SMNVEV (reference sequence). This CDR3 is CASRPNVRQTLEQYF. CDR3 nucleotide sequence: TGTGCCAGCAGACCCAACGTCAGACAGACCCTGGAGCAGTACTTC.

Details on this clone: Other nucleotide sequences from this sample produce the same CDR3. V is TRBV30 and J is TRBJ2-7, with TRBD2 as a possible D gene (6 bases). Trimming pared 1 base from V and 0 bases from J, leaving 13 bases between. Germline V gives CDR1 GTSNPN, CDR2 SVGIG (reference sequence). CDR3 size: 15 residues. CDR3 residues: CAWSGRVGSSYEQYF. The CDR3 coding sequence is TGTGCCTGGAGTGGGAGGGTCGGATCCTCCTACGAGCAGTACTTC.

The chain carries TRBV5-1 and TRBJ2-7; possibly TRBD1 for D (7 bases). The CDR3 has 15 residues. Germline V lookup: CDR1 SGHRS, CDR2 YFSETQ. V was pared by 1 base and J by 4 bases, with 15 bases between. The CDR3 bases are TGCGCCAGCAGCTTGACCCAGGGGGGAGAATACGAGCAGTACTTC. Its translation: CASSLTQGGEYEQYF.

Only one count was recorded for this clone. CDR3 amino acids: CASADRSYEQYF. CDR3 bases: TGTGCCAGCGCGGACAGGTCCTACGAGCAGTACTTC. The chain has TRBV6-5 and TRBJ2-7; 7 bases match TRBD1. After removal of 8 bases from V and 1 base from J, the junction contained 2 bases not matched to a gene. Germline V gene sequence: CDR1 MNHEY, CDR2 SVGAGI. CDR3 length: 12 residues.

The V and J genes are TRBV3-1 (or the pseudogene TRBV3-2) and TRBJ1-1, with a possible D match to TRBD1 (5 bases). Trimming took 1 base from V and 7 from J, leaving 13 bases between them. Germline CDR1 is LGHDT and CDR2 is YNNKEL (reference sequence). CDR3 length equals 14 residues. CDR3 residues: CASSQGEGAGEAFF. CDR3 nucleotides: TGTGCCAGCAGCCAAGGAGAAGGGGCAGGTGAAGCTTTCTTT.

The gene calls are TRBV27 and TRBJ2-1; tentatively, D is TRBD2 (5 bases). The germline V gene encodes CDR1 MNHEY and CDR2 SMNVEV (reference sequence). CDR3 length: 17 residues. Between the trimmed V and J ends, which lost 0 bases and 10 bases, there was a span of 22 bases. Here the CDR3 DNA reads TGTGCCAGCAGTTTATCGAAGTCCTTAGCGCGTCCCGCGGAGCAGTTCTTC. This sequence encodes CASSLSKSLARPAEQFF.

In DNA, the CDR3 is TGCAGCGTAAAACAGGGACCAGGATCGTCGAACACTGAAGCTTTCTTT. This sequence encodes CSVKQGPGSSNTEAFF. The V call is TRBV29-1, the J call TRBJ1-1; TRBD1 is a possible D gene (6 bases). Germline-derived CDR1 and CDR2 are SQVTM and ANQGSEA. Trimming took 6 bases from V and 1 from J, leaving 21 bases between them. The CDR3 is made up of 16 amino acids. The complete variable domain, with remaining parts taken from reference TRBV29-1 and TRBJ1-1, reads SAVISQKPSRDICQRGTSLTIQCQVDSQVTMMFWYRQQPGQSLTLIATANQGSEATYESGFVIDKFPISRPNLTFSTLTVSNMSPEDSSIYLCSVKQGPGSSNTEAFFGQGTRLTVV.

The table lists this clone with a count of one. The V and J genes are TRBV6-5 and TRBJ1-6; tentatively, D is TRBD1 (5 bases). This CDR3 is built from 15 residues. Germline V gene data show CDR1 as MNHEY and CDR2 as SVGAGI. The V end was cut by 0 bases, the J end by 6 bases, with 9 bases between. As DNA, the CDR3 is TGTGCCAGCAGTTACTCTTCAGGGCCTAATTCACCCCTCCACTTT. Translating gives CASSYSSGPNSPLHF.

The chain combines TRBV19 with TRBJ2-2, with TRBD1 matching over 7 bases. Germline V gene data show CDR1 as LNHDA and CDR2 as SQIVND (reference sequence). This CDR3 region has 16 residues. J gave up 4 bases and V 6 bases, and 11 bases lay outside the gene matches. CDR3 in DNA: TGTGCCAGTAGCCCTCAATTTTGGGACAGCACCGGGGAGCTGTTTTTT. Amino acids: CASSPQFWDSTGELFF.

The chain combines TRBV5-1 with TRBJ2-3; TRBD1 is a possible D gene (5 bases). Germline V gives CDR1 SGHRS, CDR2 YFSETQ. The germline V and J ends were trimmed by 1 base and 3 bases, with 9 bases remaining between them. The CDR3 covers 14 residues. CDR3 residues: CASSLSAGTDTQYF. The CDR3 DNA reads TGCGCCAGCAGCTTGTCAGCAGGGACAGATACGCAGTATTTT.

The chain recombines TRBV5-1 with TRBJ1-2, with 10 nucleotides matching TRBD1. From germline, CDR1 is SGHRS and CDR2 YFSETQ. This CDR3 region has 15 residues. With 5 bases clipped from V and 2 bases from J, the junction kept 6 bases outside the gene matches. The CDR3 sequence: CASSSSGQGNYGYTF. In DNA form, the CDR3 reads TGCGCCAGCAGTTCCTCGGGACAGGGGAACTATGGCTACACCTTC. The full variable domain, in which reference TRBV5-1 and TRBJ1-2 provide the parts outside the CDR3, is KAGVTQTPRYLIKTRGQQVTLSCSPISGHRSVSWYQQTPGQGLQFLFEYFSETQRNKGNFPGRFSGRQFSNSRSEMNVSTLELGDSALYLCASSSSGQGNYGYTFGSGTRLTVV.

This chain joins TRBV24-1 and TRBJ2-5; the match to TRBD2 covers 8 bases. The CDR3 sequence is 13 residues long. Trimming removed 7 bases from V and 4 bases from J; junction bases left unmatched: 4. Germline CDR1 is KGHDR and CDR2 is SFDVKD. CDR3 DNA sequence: TGTGCCACCAGCGGGAGGGCTTTAGAGACCCAGTACTTC. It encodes CATSGRALETQYF.

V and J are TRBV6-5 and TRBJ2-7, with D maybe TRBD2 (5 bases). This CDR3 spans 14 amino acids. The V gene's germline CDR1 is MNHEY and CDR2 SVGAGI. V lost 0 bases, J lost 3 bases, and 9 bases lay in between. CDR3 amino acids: CASSYSGVIYEQYF. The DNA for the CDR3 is TGTGCCAGCAGTTACTCCGGGGTCATCTACGAGCAGTACTTC.